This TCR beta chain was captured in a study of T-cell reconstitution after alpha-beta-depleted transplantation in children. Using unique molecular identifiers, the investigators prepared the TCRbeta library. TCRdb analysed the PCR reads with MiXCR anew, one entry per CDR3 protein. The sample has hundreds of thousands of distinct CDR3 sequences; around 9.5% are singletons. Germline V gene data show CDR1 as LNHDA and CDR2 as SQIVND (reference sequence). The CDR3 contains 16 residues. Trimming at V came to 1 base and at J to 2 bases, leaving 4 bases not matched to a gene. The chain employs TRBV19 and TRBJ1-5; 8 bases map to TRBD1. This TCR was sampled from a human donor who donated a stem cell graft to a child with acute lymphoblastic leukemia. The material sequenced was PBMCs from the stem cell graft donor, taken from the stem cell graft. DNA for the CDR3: TGTGCCAGTAGTATAGCTGCGACAGGGGGCAATCAGCCCCAGCATTTT. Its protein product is CASSIAATGGNQPQHF.